Following are 15 T cell receptor beta chains from one sample sequenced in a study of OX40 agonist ivuxolimab in advanced cancers. Produced via immunoSEQ multiplex PCR; TCRdb's table is partial and in-frame only. The sample includes roughly 80,000 clones, around 85% seen only once; the top ten take approximately 2.2%. Sequences were derived from CD4+ or CD8+ T cells sorted from blood, sampled in a trial of the OX40 agonist ivuxolimab. The source of these receptors is an adult with an advanced solid tumor such as melanoma, head and neck, liver or kidney cancer.

The genes are TRBV6-1 and TRBJ1-4; D unclear. Trimming stripped 8 bases from V and 1 base from J, with 8 bases between. The CDR3 totals 13 residues. CDR1 is MNHNS, CDR2 SASEGT, per germline. CDR3 nucleotide sequence: TGTGCCAGCTACATGGGAACTAATGAAAAACTGTTTTTT. Amino acids: CASYMGTNEKLFF.

The chain couples TRBV4-2 to TRBJ1-1, with D unclear. The ends were cut back, 1 base at V and 5 bases at J, with 14 bases in the middle. Looked up from germline, CDR1 is LGHNA and CDR2 is YNFKEQ. The CDR3 runs to 15 residues. CDR3 bases: TGTGCCAGCAGCCAAGCCCGGGTGAGGAAAACTGAAGCTTTCTTT. This translates into CASSQARVRKTEAFF.

This CDR3 is CASTLSAGSSYEQYF. As DNA, the CDR3 is TGTGCCAGCACCCTAAGTGCGGGCAGCTCCTACGAGCAGTACTTC. V gene TRBV7-9 combines with J gene TRBJ2-7, with D possibly TRBD2 on 5 matching bases. Germline values: CDR1 SEHNR, CDR2 FQNEAQ (reference sequence). This CDR3 contains 15 residues. The V end lost 7 bases, the J end lost 0 bases, and 16 bases lay between the germline ends.

This chain connects TRBV7-3 to TRBJ2-6; 10 nucleotides line up with TRBD1. The germline V gene has CDR1 SGHTA and CDR2 FQGTGA. V lost 5 bases to trimming and J lost 0 bases; unmatched junction nucleotides: 10. This CDR3 is 19 amino acids long. The CDR3 DNA follows: TGTGCCAGCAGCCGATGGGACAGGGGTCTCCTCTCTGGGGCCAACGTCCTGACTTTC. This codes for CASSRWDRGLLSGANVLTF.

The V gene is TRBV2, the J gene TRBJ2-7; D is possibly TRBD1 or TRBD2 (5 bases each). The CDR3 totals 16 residues. Trimming removed 7 bases from V and 0 bases from J, with 19 bases in between. Per the germline V gene, CDR1 is SNHLY and CDR2 is FYNNEI. CDR3: CASIRTRGSRSYEQYF. The DNA of the CDR3 is TGTGCCAGCATCCGAACCCGGGGCAGCCGCTCCTACGAGCAGTACTTC.

The chain links TRBV6-6 to TRBJ2-7; TRBD2 matches 7 bases. Germline trimming cut 2 bases from V and 4 bases from J; bases unmatched to any gene: 5. This CDR3 spans 14 amino acids. CDR1 and CDR2 from the germline V gene are MNHNY and SVGAGI (reference sequence). CDR3 sequence (DNA): TGTGCCAGCAGTTACGGCGGGGGAGAGTACGAGCAGTACTTC. It translates to CASSYGGGEYEQYF.

V gene TRBV11-2 combines with J gene TRBJ1-1, with D uncertain. Germline CDR1 is SGHAT and CDR2 is FQNNGV. CDR3 length: 11 amino acids. V lost 4 bases to trimming and J lost 5 bases, with 5 bases between them. The CDR3 DNA reads TGTGCCAGCAGCTATGGGACTGAAGCTTTCTTT. It translates to CASSYGTEAFF.

The chain joins TRBV6-5 to TRBJ1-2; 7 nucleotides agree with TRBD1. This CDR3 is built from 15 residues. Germline V gene sequence: CDR1 MNHEY, CDR2 SVGAGI. The V gene end was trimmed by 2 bases and the J gene end by 2 bases; junction bases not matched to a gene: 5. CDR3 sequence reads: CASSYEPQGNYGYTF. The DNA of the CDR3 is TGTGCCAGCAGTTACGAACCACAGGGGAACTATGGCTACACCTTC.

The V gene is TRBV19, the J gene TRBJ2-7; 10 bases agree with TRBD1. The ends lost 8 bases at V and 4 bases at J; junction bases unmatched: 11. The CDR3 loop spans 15 amino acids. The germline gives CDR1 LNHDA, CDR2 SQIVND (reference sequence). This CDR3 is CASRGVGQGRYEQYF. CDR3 bases: TGTGCCAGTCGGGGAGTGGGACAGGGGCGGTACGAGCAGTACTTC.

The V and J genes are TRBV2 and TRBJ2-2; maybe TRBD2 (5 bases). CDR1 SNHLY and CDR2 FYNNEI come from the germline V gene. The CDR3 has 15 amino acids. Trimming removed 4 bases at V and 5 bases at J, with 14 bases between. The CDR3 is CASSGLSDKTGELFF. As DNA, the CDR3 is TGTGCCAGCAGTGGACTAAGCGATAAAACCGGGGAGCTGTTTTTT.

This chain connects TRBV5-4 to TRBJ1-1; maybe TRBD1 (5 bases). The CDR3 consists of 15 residues. V shed 4 bases and J shed 5 bases, with 18 bases lying between them. Germline loops: CDR1 SGHNT, CDR2 YYREEE (reference sequence). DNA for the CDR3: TGTGCCAGCAGCAACAGGAAAGACGGACGGACTGAAGCTTTCTTT. It translates to CASSNRKDGRTEAFF.

The rearrangement joins TRBV7-2 to TRBJ1-5; the D gene is possibly TRBD1 (5 bases). The ends were cut back, 3 bases at V and 9 bases at J, with 15 bases in the middle. This CDR3 comprises 14 residues. Germline lookup yields CDR1 SGHTA and CDR2 FQGNSA. As DNA, the CDR3 is TGTGCCAGCAGCTTCGACGGCCCGGGGCGGCCCCAGCATTTT. Encoded protein: CASSFDGPGRPQHF.

The chain links TRBV7-8 to TRBJ2-7; D possibly corresponds to TRBD1 (6 bases). Germline CDR1 is SGHVS and CDR2 is FQNEAQ. Trimming removed 4 bases at V and 0 bases at J, with 19 bases between. The CDR3 has 17 amino acids. The CDR3 spells CASSSLSGQGFSYEQYF. The CDR3 DNA follows: TGTGCCAGCAGCTCCTTATCGGGGCAGGGGTTCTCCTACGAGCAGTACTTC.

In its sample, this clone was seen once. This chain joins TRBV11-2 and TRBJ2-2, with TRBD1 matching over 10 bases. The V segment lost 4 bases and the J segment 7 bases; nucleotides outside the gene matches: 6. Germline CDR1 SGHAT, CDR2 FQNNGV. The CDR3 runs to 15 residues. CDR3 residues: CASSSQTGGFGELFF. CDR3 nucleotides: TGTGCCAGCAGCTCCCAGACAGGGGGCTTCGGGGAGCTGTTTTTT.

The rearrangement uses TRBV28 and TRBJ1-2; D possibly corresponds to TRBD1 (5 bases). V dropped 0 bases and J dropped 2 bases, with 13 bases sitting between them. The CDR3 has 16 residues. Germline V gives CDR1 MDHEN, CDR2 SYDVKM. This CDR3 reads CASSLWGGRGNYGYTF. The CDR3 DNA follows: TGTGCCAGCAGTTTATGGGGGGGTAGGGGCAACTATGGCTACACCTTC.